The clone carrying this TCR beta chain appeared a few times. This specimen comes from a study of blood T cell repertoires in COVID-19. Background on the study: Italy, Spain and the United States were the sources of the convalescent and acute COVID-19 samples. Sources were T cells, B-cell-depleted T cells, or PBMCs; the material itself was cDNA or gDNA.

Per the original methods: Nucleated cell counts were estimated from reference gene primer amplification. Sequencing was performed with immunoSEQ multiplex PCR; in TCRdb, only in-frame clones are kept and a portion is missing. For V, J and clone size, that table is used; D and trimming come from the DNA. The sample has some 80,000 clones, 80% to 95% seen once. The CDR3 spans 13 residues. Germline V CDR1 and CDR2: SNHLY, FYNNEI. The germline V and J ends were trimmed by 4 bases and 8 bases, with 12 bases remaining between them. The sequence came from a woman aged 80 or over with acute or convalescent COVID-19. The gene calls are TRBV2 and TRBJ1-3; D may be TRBD1 (5 bases). Sequenced material: peripheral blood. CDR3 sequence reads: CASSAAGEHTIYF. The CDR3 region has the DNA TGTGCCAGCAGTGCGGCGGGGGAACACACCATATATTTT.